This T cell receptor (beta chain) was documented in a study of blood T cell repertoires in COVID-19. Study in general: Samples taken during acute and convalescent COVID-19 were collected in the United States, Italy and Spain. Sample material is recorded as cDNA or gDNA derived from T cells, B-cell-depleted T cells, or PBMCs.

The authors' processing: Reference gene primers were amplified, and this amplification served to estimate nucleated cell counts. Some clones are missing from TCRdb's copy, which holds only in-frame ones; the method was immunoSEQ multiplex PCR. V and J calls and clone size come straight from that table; D and trimming were deduced from the DNA. The data contain tens of thousands of clones, about nine tenths of them singletons. The trim removed 6 bases at V and 1 base at J, leaving 8 bases unmatched. CDR1 and CDR2 from the germline V gene are SGHTA and FQGNSA. The CDR3 is 16 residues long. The sequence was collected from a human donor with active COVID-19. The donor label of this sample is uncertain. The sample was peripheral blood. The chain carries TRBV7-2 and TRBJ2-4; TRBD2 agrees at 8 bases. CDR3 amino acids: CASRVGGGSAKNIQYF. CDR3 coding DNA: TGTGCCAGCAGGGTAGGCGGGGGGTCGGCCAAAAACATTCAGTACTTC.